These 4 T cell receptor beta chains were all obtained from the same sample, sequenced in a study of vaccination effects on CD4 cells after COVID-19. Under the ViraFEST assay, PBMC were stimulated with viral peptide pools so that antigen-specific CD4+ T cells expanded. Sequencing was performed afterwards. The authors isolated CD4+ T cells after around 9 days of culture. The healthy vaccine recipients, who had no prior SARS-CoV-2 infection, showed negative nucleocapsid antibodies. Assay: immunoSEQ multiplex PCR; the TCRdb copy retains only in-frame clones and omits some. The sample consists of around 71,000 clones, around 72% of them appearing once. These receptors' antigens are unknown. The specimen was CD4+ T cells from PBMCs cultured with HCoV-OC43 spike peptides, collected before COVID-19 vaccination. Subset here: HCoV-OC43 spike overlapping peptide pool stimulation. The receptors derive from a human donor who received a COVID-19 vaccine.

The chain recombines TRBV4-3 with TRBJ2-7, with D perhaps matching TRBD1 (5 bases). Germline CDR1 LGHNA, CDR2 YSLEER. With 2 bases removed from V and 4 bases from J, the gap between germline ends came to 6 bases. The CDR3 is 12 amino acids. The chain's CDR3 is CASSQKGYEQYV. The CDR3 region has the DNA TGCGCCAGCAGCCAAAAGGGGTACGAGCAGTACGTC.

The rearrangement links TRBV19 to TRBJ1-5; D is uncertain. Trimming shortened V by 7 bases and J by 0 bases, and 16 bases separated the two germline ends. Germline values: CDR1 LNHDA, CDR2 SQIVND (reference sequence). The CDR3 is made up of 16 amino acids. The CDR3 nucleotides are TGTGCCAGTACCTCCGTTAGCGGATATAGCAATCAGCCCCAGCATTTT. Amino acids: CASTSVSGYSNQPQHF.

This chain uses TRBV5-6 with TRBJ2-3; 8 nucleotides match TRBD2. J lost 3 bases, V lost 3 bases, and 9 bases had no gene match. This CDR3 contains 16 residues. Germline CDR1 and CDR2: SGHDT and YYEEEE. CDR3 coding DNA: TGTGCCAGCAGCTCCTACTATCGGGGGGGGACAGATACGCAGTATTTT. Translated, it gives CASSSYYRGGTDTQYF.

This rearrangement joins TRBV5-1 to TRBJ2-5, with D perhaps matching TRBD1 (6 bases). The V gene's germline CDR1 is SGHRS and CDR2 YFSETQ. This CDR3 region has 14 residues. V lost 4 bases, J lost 5 bases, and 15 bases lay in between. The CDR3 loop is CASSDDRTSETQYF. CDR3 DNA sequence: TGCGCCAGCAGCGATGACAGGACGTCGGAGACCCAGTACTTC.